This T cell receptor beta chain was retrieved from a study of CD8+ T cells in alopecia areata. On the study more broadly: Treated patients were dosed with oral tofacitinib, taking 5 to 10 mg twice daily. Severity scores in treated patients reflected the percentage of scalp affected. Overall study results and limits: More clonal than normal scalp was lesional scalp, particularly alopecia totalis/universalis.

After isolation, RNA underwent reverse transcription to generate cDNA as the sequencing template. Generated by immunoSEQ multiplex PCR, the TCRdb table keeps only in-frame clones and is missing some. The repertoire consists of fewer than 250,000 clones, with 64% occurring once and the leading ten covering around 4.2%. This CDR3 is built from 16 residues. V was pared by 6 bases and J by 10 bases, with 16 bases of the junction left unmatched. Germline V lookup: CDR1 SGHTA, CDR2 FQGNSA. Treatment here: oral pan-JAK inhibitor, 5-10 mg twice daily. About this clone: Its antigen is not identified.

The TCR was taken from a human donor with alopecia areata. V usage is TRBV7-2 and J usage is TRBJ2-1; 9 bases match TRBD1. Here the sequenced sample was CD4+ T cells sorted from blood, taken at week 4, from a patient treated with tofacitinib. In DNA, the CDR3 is TGTGCCAGCAGTTACTCTGGGACAGGGCCTCTCCGAGAGCAGTTCTTC. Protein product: CASSYSGTGPLREQFF.